This TCR beta chain was profiled in a study of spatial heterogeneity in lung cancer. Study results and caveats: Ubiquitous expanded tumor TCRs were seen in blood more at resection than at follow-up.

This clonotype was counted at least ten times. The target antigen is unknown. TCRdb re-derived calls from the 5' RACE reads in MiXCR, one entry per CDR3 protein. The sample consists of some 32,000 distinct CDR3 sequences, under 11% of them appearing once. Germline-derived CDR1 and CDR2 are SGHVS and FQNEAQ. There are 13 residues in the CDR3. After removal of 5 bases from V and 2 bases from J, the junction contained 2 bases not matched to a gene. Indicated time point: blood at routine non-recurrence follow-up after resection. Material for sequencing was whole RNA from tumor, nontumor lung or frozen PBMC, left unsorted.

This clonotype was obtained from a female donor with early-stage non-small cell lung cancer. This chain joins TRBV7-8 and TRBJ2-5; TRBD1 matches at 7 bases. This sample comprised PBMCs, obtained at follow-up. The CDR3 coding sequence is TGTGCCAGCAGCCAGGGACAGCAAGAGACCCAGTACTTC. Protein product: CASSQGQQETQYF.